The sequence of this TCR beta chain was determined in a study of blood T cell repertoires in COVID-19. On the study more broadly: In each case, the material was cDNA or gDNA derived from T cells, B-cell-depleted T cells, or PBMCs.

This CDR3 has 14 residues. CDR1 SGHRS and CDR2 YFSETQ come from the germline V gene. V dropped 6 bases and J dropped 5; count of bases not matched to a gene: 7. Produced via immunoSEQ multiplex PCR; TCRdb's table is partial and in-frame only. The sample lists 95,000 to 150,000 clones; about nine tenths were seen once. This clonotype was obtained from a man aged 40-50 years with acute or convalescent COVID-19. Sequencing was performed on peripheral blood. The rearrangement uses TRBV5-1 and TRBJ1-1, with 10 bases identical to TRBD1. The CDR3 here is CASTKGQGRTEAFF. DNA of the CDR3: TGCGCCAGCACCAAGGGACAGGGGAGGACTGAAGCTTTCTTT.